The clone carrying this TCR beta chain was seen many times. Antigen unknown. The data stem from a study of T cell repertoires in cytomegalovirus infection. Turning to the study itself: Public signatures in TCR beta pointed to CMV infection and matching HLA type. Findings and caveats of the study: Cumulative public TCR beta family frequency identified carriers of CMV plus the relevant HLA. The ex vivo response showed dominance by HLA-C-restricted CMV-specific TCR beta clonotypes.

MiXCR, run by TCRdb on the reads, gives a single entry per CDR3 protein. Among about 260,000 distinct CDR3 sequences listed, around 9% were seen once. This TCR derives from a human donor in good health (CMV status not recorded). Some clones in this sample may be carry-over from other donors' samples. What was sequenced was PBMCs.

The CDR3, as DNA: TGTGCCAGCAGCTTAGGGCAGGGGGCGAAAGGGCAGTTCTTC. Residues: CASSLGQGAKGQFF. The chain carries TRBV7-3 and TRBJ2-1; 8 bases agree with TRBD1. V shed 2 bases, J shed 12 bases, and the junction held 9 bases outside the gene matches. CDR1 is SGHTA and CDR2 is FQGTGA in the germline V gene. This CDR3 has 14 amino acids.